The 6 T cell receptor beta chains given below trace back to one sample, sequenced in a study of blood T cell repertoires in COVID-19. Clones were read by immunoSEQ multiplex PCR, and TCRdb kept only the in-frame ones, dropping some. The sample has some 76,000 clones; 80% to 90% are singletons. The sample consisted of peripheral blood. The receptors come from a woman under 30 with acute or convalescent COVID-19.

The J gene is TRBJ2-3, the V gene TRBV13, with TRBD1 matching 8 bases. Germline values: CDR1 PRHDT, CDR2 FYEKMQ (reference sequence). V gave up 0 bases and J gave up 2 bases; unmatched junction bases: 1. The CDR3 is made up of 15 amino acids. The chain's CDR3 is CASSLGRGPTDTQYF. For the CDR3, the DNA is TGTGCCAGCAGCTTAGGCAGGGGGCCCACAGATACGCAGTATTTT.

The chain links TRBV30 to TRBJ1-5, with D perhaps TRBD1 (5 bases). The ends were cut back, 1 base at V and 5 bases at J, with 12 bases in the middle. Germline assignment: CDR1 GTSNPN and CDR2 SVGIG (reference sequence). The CDR3 has 14 amino acids. The CDR3 here is CAWSEGQFYQPQHF. The CDR3 bases are TGTGCCTGGAGTGAGGGGCAGTTTTATCAGCCCCAGCATTTT.

The chain is built from TRBV30 and TRBJ1-1, with D unresolved. Germline CDR1 reads GTSNPN; CDR2 reads SVGIG (reference sequence). V was trimmed by 1 base and J by 7 bases, leaving 7 bases between them. The CDR3 totals 11 residues. The CDR3 region has the DNA TGTGCCTGGAGTGCGGGGAATGAAGCTTTCTTT. Translation: CAWSAGNEAFF.

The chain links TRBV29-1 to TRBJ2-1; the match to TRBD2 covers 11 bases. V lost 4 bases and J lost 4; bases outside the gene matches: 12. The CDR3 length is 17 residues. CDR1 and CDR2 from the germline V gene are SQVTM and ANQGSEA. CDR3 amino acids: CSVVLAGAFKGYNEQFF. CDR3 coding DNA: TGCAGCGTTGTACTAGCGGGAGCTTTTAAGGGGTACAATGAGCAGTTCTTC.

This CDR3 is CASKRDTTSGNTIYF. CDR3 DNA: TGTGCCAGCAAACGGGACACCACCTCTGGAAACACCATATATTTT. The chain uses TRBV6-5 and TRBJ1-3; D might be TRBD1 (6 bases). Per germline, CDR1 MNHEY and CDR2 SVGAGI. V gave up 7 bases and J gave up 0 bases, with 13 bases separating them. This CDR3 is built from 15 residues.

The chain couples TRBV30 to TRBJ2-5; D gene ambiguous. Trimming took 3 bases from V and 3 from J, leaving 11 bases between them. Germline assignment: CDR1 GTSNPN and CDR2 SVGIG (reference sequence). The CDR3 covers 13 residues. CDR3 protein: CAWRRLLEETQYF. The CDR3, as DNA: TGTGCCTGGAGGCGGCTTTTAGAAGAGACCCAGTACTTC.